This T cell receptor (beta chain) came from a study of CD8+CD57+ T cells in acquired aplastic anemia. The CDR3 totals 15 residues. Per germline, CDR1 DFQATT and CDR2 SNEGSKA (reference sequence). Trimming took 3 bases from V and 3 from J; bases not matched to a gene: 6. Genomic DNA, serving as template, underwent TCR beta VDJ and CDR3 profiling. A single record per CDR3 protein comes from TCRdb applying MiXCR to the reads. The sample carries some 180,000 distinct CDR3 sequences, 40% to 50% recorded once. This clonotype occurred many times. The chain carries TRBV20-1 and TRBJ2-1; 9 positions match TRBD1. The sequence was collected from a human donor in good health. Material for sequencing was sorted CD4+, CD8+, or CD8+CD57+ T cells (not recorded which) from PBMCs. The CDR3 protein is CSASPGTGRYNEQFF. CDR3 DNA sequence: TGCAGTGCTAGCCCCGGGACAGGGCGCTACAATGAGCAGTTCTTC.